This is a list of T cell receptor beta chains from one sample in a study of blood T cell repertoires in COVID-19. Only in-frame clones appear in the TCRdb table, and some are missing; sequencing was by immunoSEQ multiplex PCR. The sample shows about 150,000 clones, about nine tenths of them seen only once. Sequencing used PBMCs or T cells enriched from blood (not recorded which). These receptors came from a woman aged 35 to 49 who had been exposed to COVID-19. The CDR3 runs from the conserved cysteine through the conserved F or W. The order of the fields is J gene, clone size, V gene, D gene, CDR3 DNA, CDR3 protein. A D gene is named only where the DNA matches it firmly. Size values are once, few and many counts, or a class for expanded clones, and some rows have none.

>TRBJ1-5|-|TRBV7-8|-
TGTGCCAGCACCCCCAGGGGAGATCAGCCCCAGCATTTT
CASTPRGDQPQHF
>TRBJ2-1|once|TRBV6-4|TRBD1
TGTGCCAGCAGTAGGGACAGCTCCTACAATGAGCAGTTCTTC
CASSRDSSYNEQFF
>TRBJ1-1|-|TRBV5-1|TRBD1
TGCGCCAGCAGATTTACCGGGACAGGGGGCTCGAACACTGAAGCTTTCTTT
CASRFTGTGGSNTEAFF
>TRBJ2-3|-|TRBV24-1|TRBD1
TGTGCCACCAGAGACAGGGGGACCACAGATACGCAGTATTTT
CATRDRGTTDTQYF
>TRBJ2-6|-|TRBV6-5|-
TGTGCCAGCAGTTCCAGGTTTGACTCTGGGGCCAACGTCCTGACTTTC
CASSSRFDSGANVLTF
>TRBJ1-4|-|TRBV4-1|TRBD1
TGCGCCAGCAGCCAAGAGGAAGGGACAGGGGGAAAACTGTTTTTT
CASSQEEGTGGKLFF
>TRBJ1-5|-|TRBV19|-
TGTGCCAGTAGTATCTTGGGGCAGGGGAATCAGCCCCAGCATTTT
CASSILGQGNQPQHF
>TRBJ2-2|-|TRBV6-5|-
TGTGCCAGCAGTCCGACTCCAGGGGCTGCCGGGGAGCTGTTTTTT
CASSPTPGAAGELFF
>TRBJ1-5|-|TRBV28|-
TGTGCCAGCCTGGACAGACAGCCCCAGCATTTT
CASLDRQPQHF
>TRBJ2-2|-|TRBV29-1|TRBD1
TGCAGCGTCCACACCAGGGGGCGCGAGTCCGGGGAGCTGTTTTTT
CSVHTRGRESGELFF
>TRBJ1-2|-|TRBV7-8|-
TGTGCCAGCAGCTTAGCGAGGGAATCCTATGGCTACACCTTC
CASSLARESYGYTF
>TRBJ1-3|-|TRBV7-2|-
TGTGCCAGCAGCTTCGGGGGGCGGGACTCTGGAAACACCATATATTTT
CASSFGGRDSGNTIYF
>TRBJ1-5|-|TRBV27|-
TGTGCCAGCAGTTTCCAGGGTACTCCGCCCCAGCATTTT
CASSFQGTPPQHF
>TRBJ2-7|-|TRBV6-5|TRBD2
TGTGCCAGCAGTTCCAGCGGGGGTATCTACGAGCAGTACTTC
CASSSSGGIYEQYF
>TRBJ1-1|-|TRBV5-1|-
TGCGCCAGCAATGGGGCGCGGGGCACTGAAGCTTTCTTT
CASNGARGTEAFF
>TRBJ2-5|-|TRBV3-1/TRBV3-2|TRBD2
TGTGCCAGCAGCCAACCTAGCGGGGGGGCGGAGACCCAGTACTTC
CASSQPSGGAETQYF
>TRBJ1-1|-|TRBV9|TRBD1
TGTGCCAGCAGCCCAGGGGGCGGGAACACTGAAGCTTTCTTT
CASSPGGGNTEAFF
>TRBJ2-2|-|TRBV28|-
TGTGCCAGCAGTTTATCCCAGGGGGGTCCCGGGGAGCTGTTTTTT
CASSLSQGGPGELFF
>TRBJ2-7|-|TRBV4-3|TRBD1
TGCGCCAGCAGCCAAGATAACAGGGGACGTTACGACGAGCAGTACTTC
CASSQDNRGRYDEQYF
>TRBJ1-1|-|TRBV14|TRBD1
TGTGCCAGCAGCCCCGGGACAGGGGGCATCGAAGCTTTCTTT
CASSPGTGGIEAFF
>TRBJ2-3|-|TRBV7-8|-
TGTGCCAGCAGCAAAGGCCGGTTAGCCCTAGATACGCAGTATTTT
CASSKGRLALDTQYF
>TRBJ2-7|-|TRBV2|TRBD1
TGTGCCAGCAGCGCGGGACAGGTCCCCTACGAGCAGTACTTC
CASSAGQVPYEQYF
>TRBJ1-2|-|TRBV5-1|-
TGCGCCAGCAGCTTGGCAGGGGTTGATGGCTACACCTTC
CASSLAGVDGYTF
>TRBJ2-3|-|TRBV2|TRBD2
TGTGCCAGCGGGCTAGCGGGAGGGCCTTTTCCAGATACGCAGTATTTT
CASGLAGGPFPDTQYF
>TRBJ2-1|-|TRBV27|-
TGTGCCAGCAGTTTCGGGGAGGTGCCCAATGAGCAGTTCTTC
CASSFGEVPNEQFF
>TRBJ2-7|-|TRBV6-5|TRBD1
TGTGCCAGCAGACCAAACGACAGGGAATTGAACGAGCAGTACTTC
CASRPNDRELNEQYF
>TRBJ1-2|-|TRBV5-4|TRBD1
TGTGCCAGCAGCTTGATGGGACAGCCTAACTATGGCTACACCTTC
CASSLMGQPNYGYTF
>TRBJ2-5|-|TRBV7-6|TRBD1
TGTGCCAGCAGCCCAGGACAGGGCCGAGAGACCCAGTACTTC
CASSPGQGRETQYF
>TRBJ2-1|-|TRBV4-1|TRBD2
TGCGCCAGCAGCGTCCATAGCGGGAGTATTTACAATGAGCAGTTCTTC
CASSVHSGSIYNEQFF
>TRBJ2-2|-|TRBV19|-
TGTGCCAGTAGCCCCCCTGACAGACAGTTGCTCACCGGGGAGCTGTTTTTT
CASSPPDRQLLTGELFF
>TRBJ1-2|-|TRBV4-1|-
TGCGCCAGCAGCCAAGTGGGGAGCAGGCACACCTTC
CASSQVGSRHTF
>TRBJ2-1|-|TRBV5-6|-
TGTGCCAGCAGCTTGGCCCAGATGGGGGGCAATGAGCAGTTCTTC
CASSLAQMGGNEQFF
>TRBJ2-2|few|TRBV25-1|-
TGTGCCAGCAGTGAAGATTACAGGGTACCCAACACCGGGGAGCTGTTTTTT
CASSEDYRVPNTGELFF
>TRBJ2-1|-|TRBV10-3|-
TGTGCCATCAGTGGGGGCAGGGGGGATGAGCAGTTCTTC
CAISGGRGDEQFF
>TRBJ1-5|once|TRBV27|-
TGTGCCAGCAGTGCGGGTCTGTCGGGGGGTAATCAGCCCCAGCATTTT
CASSAGLSGGNQPQHF
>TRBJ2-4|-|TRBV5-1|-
TGCGCCAGCAGCCTTACAGGGACGGACATTCAGTACTTC
CASSLTGTDIQYF
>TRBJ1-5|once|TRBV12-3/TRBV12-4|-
TGTGCCAGCAGTACAGGGAGACAGCCCCAGCATTTT
CASSTGRQPQHF
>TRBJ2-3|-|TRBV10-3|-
TGTGCCATCAGTGATCAATCCACAGATACGCAGTATTTT
CAISDQSTDTQYF
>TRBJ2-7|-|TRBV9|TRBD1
TGTGCCAGCAGCGCCTCGACAGGGGCCCACGAGCAGTACTTC
CASSASTGAHEQYF
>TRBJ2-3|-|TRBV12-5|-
TGTGCTAGTGGCACGGACAGGACTAGCAGTCGCACAGATACGCAGTATTTT
CASGTDRTSSRTDTQYF
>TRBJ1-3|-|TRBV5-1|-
TGCGCCAGCAGCCCGGGTGCAGACTCTGGAAACACCATATATTTT
CASSPGADSGNTIYF
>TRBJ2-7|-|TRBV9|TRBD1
TGTGCCAGCAGCCCCGCCGGACAGGGGGCCTACGAGCAGTACTTC
CASSPAGQGAYEQYF
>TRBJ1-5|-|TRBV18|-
TGTGCCAGCTCACCCCTAAATCGGGATCAGCCCCAGCATTTT
CASSPLNRDQPQHF